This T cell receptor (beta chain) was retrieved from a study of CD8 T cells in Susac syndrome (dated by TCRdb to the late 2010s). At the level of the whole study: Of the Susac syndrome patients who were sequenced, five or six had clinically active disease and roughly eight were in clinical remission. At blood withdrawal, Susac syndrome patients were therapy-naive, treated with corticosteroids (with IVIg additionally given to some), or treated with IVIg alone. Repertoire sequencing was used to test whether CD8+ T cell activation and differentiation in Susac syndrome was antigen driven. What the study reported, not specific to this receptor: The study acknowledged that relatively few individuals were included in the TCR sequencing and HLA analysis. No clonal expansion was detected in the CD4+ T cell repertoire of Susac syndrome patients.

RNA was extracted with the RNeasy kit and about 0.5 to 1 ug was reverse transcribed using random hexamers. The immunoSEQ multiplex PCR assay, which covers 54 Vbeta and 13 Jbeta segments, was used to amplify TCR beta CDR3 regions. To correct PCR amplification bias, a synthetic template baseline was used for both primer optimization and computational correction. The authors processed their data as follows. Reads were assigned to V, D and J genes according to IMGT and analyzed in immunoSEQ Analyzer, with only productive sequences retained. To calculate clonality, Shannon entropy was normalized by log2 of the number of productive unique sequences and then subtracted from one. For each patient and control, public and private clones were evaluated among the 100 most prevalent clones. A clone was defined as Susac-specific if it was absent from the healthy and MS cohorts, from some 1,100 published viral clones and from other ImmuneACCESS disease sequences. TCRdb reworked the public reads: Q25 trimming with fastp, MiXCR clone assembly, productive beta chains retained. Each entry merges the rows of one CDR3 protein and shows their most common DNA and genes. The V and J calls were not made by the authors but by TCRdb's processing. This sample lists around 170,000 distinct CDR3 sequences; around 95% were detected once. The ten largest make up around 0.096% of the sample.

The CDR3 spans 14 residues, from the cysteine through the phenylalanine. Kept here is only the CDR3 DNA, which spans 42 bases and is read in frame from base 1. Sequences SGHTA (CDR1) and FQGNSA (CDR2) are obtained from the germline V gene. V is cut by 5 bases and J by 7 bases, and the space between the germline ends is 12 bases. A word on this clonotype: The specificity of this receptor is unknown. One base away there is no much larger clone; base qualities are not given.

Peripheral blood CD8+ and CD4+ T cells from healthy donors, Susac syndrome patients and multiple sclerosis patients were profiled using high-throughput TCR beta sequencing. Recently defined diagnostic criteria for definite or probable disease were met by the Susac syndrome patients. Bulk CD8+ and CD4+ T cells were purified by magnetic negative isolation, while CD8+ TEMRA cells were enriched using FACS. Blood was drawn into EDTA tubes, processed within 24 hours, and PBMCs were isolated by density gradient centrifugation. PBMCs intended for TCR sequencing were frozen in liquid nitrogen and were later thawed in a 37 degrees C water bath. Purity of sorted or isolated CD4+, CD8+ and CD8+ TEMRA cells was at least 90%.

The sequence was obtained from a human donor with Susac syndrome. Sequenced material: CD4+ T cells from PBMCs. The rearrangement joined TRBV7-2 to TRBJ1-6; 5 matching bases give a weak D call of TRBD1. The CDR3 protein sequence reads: CASSSSQGNSPLHF. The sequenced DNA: TGTGCCAGCAGCAGTAGCCAGGGAAATTCACCCCTCCACTTT.